The rows below give T cell receptor beta chains drawn from one sample of a study of blood T cell repertoires in COVID-19. Clones were read by immunoSEQ multiplex PCR, and TCRdb kept only the in-frame ones, dropping some. The table includes 97,000 or so clones, 87% detected once. The sequenced sample was peripheral blood. These TCRs come from a woman aged 50 to 65 with COVID-19, enrolled during active disease. Both conserved end residues are part of each CDR3. D genes are given only for firm matches. Not every row has a clone size; where given, it reads once, few, many or a size class.

V	D	J	size	DNA	CDR3
TRBV30	-	TRBJ2-1	-	TGTGCCTGGAGTAAGGGGAAGCAGTTCTTC	CAWSKGKQFF
TRBV11-3	-	TRBJ2-1	few	TGTGCCAGCAGCTTCGTAGGGGGGGCGCAAGGAAATGAGCAGTTCTTC	CASSFVGGAQGNEQFF
TRBV11-2	TRBD1	TRBJ2-4	-	TGTGCCAGCAGGGGTCCCCGGGACAGGGACAAAAACATTCAGTACTTC	CASRGPRDRDKNIQYF
TRBV11-2	-	TRBJ2-3	-	TGTGCCAGCAGCCTCCCCGGGGTCACAGATACGCAGTATTTT	CASSLPGVTDTQYF
TRBV6-2/TRBV6-3	TRBD1	TRBJ1-5	-	TGTGCCAGCAGCCCGGGACAGGGGCGCAATCAGCCCCAGCATTTT	CASSPGQGRNQPQHF
TRBV7-9	TRBD1	TRBJ2-7	-	TGTGCCAGCAGCCACGGGACAGGGGTTTACGAGCAGTACTTC	CASSHGTGVYEQYF
TRBV3-1/TRBV3-2	TRBD1	TRBJ1-2	-	TGTGCCAGCAGCCAAGCCGACAGGGACTATGGCTACACCTTC	CASSQADRDYGYTF
TRBV5-1	TRBD1	TRBJ1-2	-	TGCGCCAGCAGCCCTAGGACAGGAAACTATGGCTACACCTTC	CASSPRTGNYGYTF
TRBV10-3	-	TRBJ2-1	-	TGTGCCATCAGTGAGAGCGCAGGGGGGCCCTACAATGAGCAGTTCTTC	CAISESAGGPYNEQFF
TRBV2	-	TRBJ2-7	-	TGTGCCAGCACAACGACAGGCTACTCCTACGAGCAGTACTTC	CASTTTGYSYEQYF
TRBV15	-	TRBJ1-2	-	TGTGCCACCAGCATGCCGGGGGAGCATGGTTACACCTTC	CATSMPGEHGYTF
TRBV19	TRBD1	TRBJ2-7	-	TGTGCCAGTAGTATAGTAACCGGGACAGCCTCCTACGAGCAGTACTTC	CASSIVTGTASYEQYF
TRBV7-9	TRBD1	TRBJ2-3	-	TGTGCCAGCAGCGACAGGGTGGGCACAGATACGCAGTATTTT	CASSDRVGTDTQYF
TRBV12-3/TRBV12-4	TRBD1	TRBJ1-1	once	TGTGCCAGCAGTTTGGACAGGGGAACTGAAGCTTTCTTT	CASSLDRGTEAFF
TRBV2	TRBD1	TRBJ2-1	-	TGTGCCAGCAGTGATATGCAGGGGGCCCACAATGAGCAGTTCTTC	CASSDMQGAHNEQFF
TRBV12-3/TRBV12-4	TRBD1	TRBJ2-7	-	TGTGCCAGCAGTAAGACAGGGGTAATCGAGCAGTACTTC	CASSKTGVIEQYF
TRBV3-1/TRBV3-2	TRBD1	TRBJ1-2	-	TGTGCCAGCAGCCACCAGGGGGCGTCTCTTGGCTACACCTTC	CASSHQGASLGYTF
TRBV6-5	-	TRBJ2-7	-	TGTGCCAGCACCACCCCGGGGGGCTGGTACGAGCAGTACTTC	CASTTPGGWYEQYF
TRBV12-3/TRBV12-4	TRBD1	TRBJ1-1	-	TGTGCCAGCAGTTCTACAGGGGGAACAGAAGCTTTCTTT	CASSSTGGTEAFF
TRBV4-2	TRBD2	TRBJ2-7	-	TGTGCCAGCAGCCCTGGGACTAGCGGGTCCTACGAGCAGTACTTC	CASSPGTSGSYEQYF
TRBV4-1	-	TRBJ2-7	-	TGCGCCAGCAGCCAAGAACGAGGGTTCTACTACGAGCAGTACTTC	CASSQERGFYYEQYF
TRBV1	-	TRBJ2-7	-	TGCACCAGCAGCCAACGACAGAGCTACGAGCAGTACTTC	CTSSQRQSYEQYF
TRBV6-5	TRBD1	TRBJ1-6	-	TGTGCCAGCAGATACGGGACAGAGAATTCACCCCTCCACTTT	CASRYGTENSPLHF
TRBV11-3	TRBD1	TRBJ2-7	-	TGTGCCAGCAGCTTAGGTCCGGGACAGGGGGTGGGGTACGAGCAGTACTTC	CASSLGPGQGVGYEQYF
TRBV30	TRBD1	TRBJ1-6	-	TGTGCCTATACACCGGGACAGGGGATCTCACCCCTCCACTTT	CAYTPGQGISPLHF
TRBV4-1	TRBD1	TRBJ1-1	-	TGCGCCAGCAGCCAAGTAGGGGGCCGGTCTGAAGCTTTCTTT	CASSQVGGRSEAFF
TRBV30	TRBD1	TRBJ2-7	-	TGTGCCACGTGGACAGGGGAGGCGTACGAGCAGTACTTC	CATWTGEAYEQYF
TRBV2	TRBD1	TRBJ1-1	-	TGTGCCAGCAGTGGGGGGGACAGGGGGGACACTGAAGCTTTCTTT	CASSGGDRGDTEAFF
TRBV9	-	TRBJ2-7	-	TGTGCCAGCAGCGTAGCTGGACACTACGAGCAGTACTTC	CASSVAGHYEQYF
TRBV5-1	-	TRBJ2-1	-	TGCGCCAGCAGCTTGGGTAGCTCCTACAATGAGCAGTTCTTC	CASSLGSSYNEQFF
TRBV9	-	TRBJ2-3	-	TGTGCCAGCAGCGGAGCTGACTGGCATAACACAGATACGCAGTATTTT	CASSGADWHNTDTQYF
TRBV3-1/TRBV3-2	TRBD2	TRBJ2-1	-	TGTGCCAGCAGCCCGACTAGCGGGGTCTACAATGAGCAGTTCTTC	CASSPTSGVYNEQFF
TRBV30	-	TRBJ1-1	-	TGTGCCTGGAGTACGGCGGGGAACACTGAAGCTTTCTTT	CAWSTAGNTEAFF
TRBV6-1	-	TRBJ1-5	-	TGTGCCAGCAGTGACAGAAATCAGCCCCAGCATTTT	CASSDRNQPQHF
TRBV5-4	-	TRBJ2-3	-	TGTGCCAGCAGCTTGGAACTTACCACAGATACGCAGTATTTT	CASSLELTTDTQYF
TRBV5-6	TRBD1	TRBJ2-1	few	TGTGCCAGCAGCAGAGATACCGGGACAGGGAACAATGAGCAGTTCTTC	CASSRDTGTGNNEQFF
TRBV2	-	TRBJ1-6	-	TGTGCTAACGGGGGACTGACCGAAAATTCACCCCTCCACTTT	CANGGLTENSPLHF
TRBV5-1	TRBD2	TRBJ2-1	-	TGCGCCAGCAGCTTGGTGGGGGGGAACTACAATGAGCAGTTCTTC	CASSLVGGNYNEQFF
TRBV18	-	TRBJ1-6	-	TGTGCCAGCTCACCGGGAGGGCGCTCCTATAATTCACCCCTCCACTTT	CASSPGGRSYNSPLHF
TRBV7-2	-	TRBJ2-2	-	TGTGCCAGCAGTACTACTATGAACACCGGGGAGCTGTTTTTT	CASSTTMNTGELFF
TRBV27	-	TRBJ1-1	-	TGTGCCAGCAGCCCCTGGGGGGGTGGGAACACTGAAGCTTTCTTT	CASSPWGGGNTEAFF
TRBV11-3	TRBD1	TRBJ2-1	-	TGTGCCAGCAGCAAAGGGACAGGGGGCAAATCTTACAATGAGCAGTTCTTC	CASSKGTGGKSYNEQFF
TRBV7-3	TRBD1	TRBJ2-2	-	TGTGCCAGCAGCTTACGACAGGGAAGCGGGGAGCTGTTTTTT	CASSLRQGSGELFF
TRBV6-5	-	TRBJ2-7	once	TGTGCCAGCACCCTGCGAGGGCCGCCCTACGAGCAGTACTTC	CASTLRGPPYEQYF
TRBV6-5	TRBD1	TRBJ1-6	-	TGTGCCAGCAGTCCATGGGGACAGGAAAATTCACCCCTCCACTTT	CASSPWGQENSPLHF
TRBV30	-	TRBJ1-5	-	TGTGCCTGGGGGGCCCGACAGGTCAATCAGCCCCAGCATTTT	CAWGARQVNQPQHF
TRBV30	-	TRBJ1-3	-	TGTGCCTGGATAGCTTCTGGAAACACCATATATTTT	CAWIASGNTIYF
TRBV2	TRBD2	TRBJ2-1	-	TGTGCCAGCAGTAACCTAGCGGGGGGTTTCTTC	CASSNLAGGFF
TRBV10-3	-	TRBJ1-2	-	TGTGCCATCAGTGAGACGACGGGCTATGGCTACACCTTC	CAISETTGYGYTF
TRBV28	-	TRBJ2-3	once	TGTGCCAGCAAGGAGGGGGGGCCAGATACGCAGTATTTT	CASKEGGPDTQYF
TRBV6-5	TRBD2	TRBJ2-3	-	TGTGCCAGCAGTTACTCGAGCGGGGGGCCTCGTACGCAGTATTTT	CASSYSSGGPRTQYF
TRBV7-2	-	TRBJ2-5	-	TGTGCCAGCAGCTTAGTTGACTACTCAGAGACCCAGTACTTC	CASSLVDYSETQYF
TRBV7-6	TRBD1	TRBJ2-1	-	TGTGCCAGCAGCTCTGGACAGGGGGCGCGGAATGAGCAGTTCTTC	CASSSGQGARNEQFF